The 8 T cell receptor beta chains in this list originate from one sample, sequenced in a study of blood T cell repertoires in COVID-19. Only in-frame clones appear in the TCRdb table, and some are missing; sequencing was by immunoSEQ multiplex PCR. Of more than 75,000 clones listed, over 85% are singletons. Sequenced sample: peripheral blood. The receptor set was obtained from a man over 45 with acute or convalescent COVID-19.

J is TRBJ1-1 and V is TRBV6-1, with a weak D call TRBD1 (5 bases). V shed 1 base and J shed 9 bases, with 18 bases lying between them. The CDR3 length is 15 residues. The germline gives CDR1 MNHNS, CDR2 SASEGT. The CDR3 DNA sequence: TGTGCCAGCAGTGAAGGGGGACTGCCAGGATTTCAAGCTTTCTTT. Protein product: CASSEGGLPGFQAFF.

The V call is TRBV7-9, the J call TRBJ2-3, with 8 bases aligning to TRBD2. V was pared by 2 bases and J by 2 bases, with 9 bases of the junction left unmatched. This CDR3 is 17 amino acids long. Looked up from germline, CDR1 is SEHNR and CDR2 is FQNEAQ (reference sequence). CDR3 region: CASSLRGASGYTDTQYF. Written as DNA, the CDR3 is TGTGCCAGCAGCTTAAGGGGAGCTAGCGGGTACACAGATACGCAGTATTTT.

The chain carries TRBV7-2 and TRBJ2-5; D perhaps matches TRBD2 (7 bases). The V end lost 6 bases, the J end lost 2 bases, and 13 bases lay between the germline ends. Germline V gene lookup returns CDR1 SGHTA and CDR2 FQGNSA. This CDR3 has 14 amino acids. The DNA of the CDR3 is TGTGCCAGCAGTACACGGGGGGCTCAAGAGACCCAGTACTTC. Translating it yields CASSTRGAQETQYF.

This rearrangement joins TRBV15 to TRBJ2-5; TRBD2 matches 14 bases. Germline V gives CDR1 LNHNV, CDR2 YYDKDF (reference sequence). The CDR3 is made up of 18 amino acids. The V segment lost 3 bases and the J segment 4 bases; nucleotides outside the gene matches: 10. CDR3 sequence reads: CATSSYPRLAGGPETQYF. CDR3 bases: TGTGCCACCAGCAGCTATCCCCGACTAGCGGGAGGGCCAGAGACCCAGTACTTC.

The chain's CDR3 is CASRGPPGRFVADTQYF. CDR3 DNA: TGTGCCAGTAGGGGGCCCCCTGGTCGGTTTGTCGCAGATACGCAGTATTTT. The chain employs TRBV19 and TRBJ2-3; a possible D gene is TRBD1 (5 bases). The CDR3 loop spans 17 amino acids. Trimming shortened V by 6 bases and J by 4 bases, and 23 bases separated the two germline ends. The V gene's germline CDR1 is LNHDA and CDR2 SQIVND (reference sequence).

The chain carries TRBV5-8 and TRBJ2-3; TRBD1 aligns across 7 bases. J was trimmed by 0 bases and V by 3 bases; bases with no gene match: 7. This CDR3 has 16 amino acids. Germline V CDR1 and CDR2: SGHTS, YDEGEE. CDR3: CASSSGTVTSTDTQYF. The CDR3 nucleotides are TGTGCCAGCAGCTCCGGGACAGTTACTAGCACAGATACGCAGTATTTT.

V and J are TRBV30 and TRBJ2-1, with D unclear. The length of the CDR3 is 13 residues. V lost 2 bases and J 7 bases, leaving 12 bases between the germline ends. Germline loops: CDR1 GTSNPN, CDR2 SVGIG (reference sequence). CDR3 in amino acids: CAWSPLKFNEQFF. In DNA, the CDR3 is TGTGCCTGGAGTCCTCTAAAGTTTAATGAGCAGTTCTTC.

V gene TRBV2 combines with J gene TRBJ2-5; TRBD2 matches at 11 bases. J gave up 1 base and V 7 bases, and 2 bases lay outside the gene matches. The CDR3 sequence is 14 residues long. From germline, CDR1 is SNHLY and CDR2 FYNNEI. CDR3 in amino acids: CASKLAGAQETQYF. The CDR3 DNA reads TGTGCCAGCAAACTAGCGGGGGCCCAAGAGACCCAGTACTTC.